The 15 T cell receptor beta chains in this list originate from one sample, sequenced in a study of T cell repertoires in cytomegalovirus infection (dated by TCRdb to 2018 to 2020). Their antigen targets remain unknown. Per the publication, the treatment or condition label means: in vitro stimulation with specific CMV peptide epitopes to enrich CMV-specific T cells. The instrument was an Illumina HiSeq 1500. TCRdb ran its own pipeline on the public reads, namely fastp trimming at Q25 and MiXCR clone calling, and kept in-frame beta chains. Rows are combined by CDR3 protein, so each entry shows the most common genes and DNA. The sample table lists around 570,000 distinct CDR3 sequences, just under 40% of them with a count of one. The ten most abundant clones make up 48% of the sample. Sequenced material: cultured PBMCs, taken from culture after CMV antigen stimulation. These receptors were taken from a human donor in good health (CMV status not recorded). Some clones in this sample may be carry-over from other donors' samples.

This clonotype was counted a single time. The rearrangement links TRBV27 to TRBJ1-6; no definite D call. V shed 0 bases and J shed 8 bases, with 8 bases lying between them. Germline CDR1 reads MNHEY; CDR2 reads SMNVEV (reference sequence). The CDR3 length is 14 residues. The CDR3 region is CASSLSAQYSPLHF. The CDR3 nucleotides read TGTGCCAGCAGTTTATCCGCGCAGTATTCACCCCTCCACTTT.

This clonotype occurred a few times. This rearrangement joins TRBV7-8 to TRBJ2-1; tentatively, D is TRBD2 (5 bases). V lost 2 bases and J 8 bases, leaving 13 bases between the germline ends. The CDR3 totals 14 residues. CDR1 is SGHVS and CDR2 is FQNEAQ in the germline V gene. CDR3 sequence (DNA): TGTGCCAGCAGCTTACGGATCAGTAGCGATGAGCAGTTCTTC. It encodes CASSLRISSDEQFF.

The chain uses TRBV2 and TRBJ2-1; 7 bases match TRBD2. V was pared by 5 bases and J by 0 bases, with 4 bases of the junction left unmatched. This CDR3 has 15 residues. Germline values: CDR1 SNHLY, CDR2 FYNNEI. CDR3 sequence: CASSREVDSYNEQFF. The DNA of the CDR3 is TGTGCCAGCAGTCGGGAGGTGGACTCCTACAATGAGCAGTTCTTC.

The gene calls are TRBV7-6 and TRBJ1-6; TRBD1 aligns across 7 bases. This CDR3 comprises 14 residues. Trimming at V came to 4 bases and at J to 6 bases, leaving 3 bases not matched to a gene. The germline V gene encodes CDR1 SGHVS and CDR2 FNYEAQ. In DNA, the CDR3 is TGTGCCAGCAGCTCGGGACAGTCTAATTCACCCCTCCACTTT. Residues: CASSSGQSNSPLHF.

This chain connects TRBV4-3 to TRBJ2-1, with TRBD2 identical over 13 bases. With 3 bases clipped from V and 10 bases from J, the junction kept 9 bases outside the gene matches. The germline CDR1 and CDR2 sequences are LGHNA and YSLEER. The CDR3 length is 16 residues. CDR3 DNA sequence: TGCGCCAGCAGCCAGGGGAGGACTAGCGGGAGAAGGGAGCAGTTCTTC. Its translation: CASSQGRTSGRREQFF.

This clonotype turned up a few times. This rearrangement joins TRBV19 to TRBJ1-1, with TRBD1 identical over 9 bases. V lost 0 bases and J lost 0; bases outside the gene matches: 2. The CDR3 length is 16 residues. CDR1 and CDR2 (germline): LNHDA, SQIVND (reference sequence). The CDR3 DNA reads TGTGCCAGTAGTATAGATCACAGGGGGCTGAACACTGAAGCTTTCTTT. Translation: CASSIDHRGLNTEAFF.

This sequence joins TRBV28 and TRBJ2-7; D remains unclear. Germline V lookup: CDR1 MDHEN, CDR2 SYDVKM. The germline V and J ends were trimmed by 3 bases and 3 bases, with 12 bases remaining between them. This CDR3 spans 14 amino acids. The CDR3 protein is CASSFPGSGYEQYF. CDR3 DNA: TGTGCCAGCAGTTTTCCGGGTTCCGGCTACGAGCAGTACTTC.

V is TRBV4-1 and J is TRBJ2-1; D call uncertain. The CDR3 length is 14 residues. V lost 1 base and J lost 11, with 15 bases in between. The germline V gene has CDR1 MGHRA and CDR2 YSYEKL. The DNA for the CDR3 is TGCGCCAGCAGCCAAGGCCCAATTGAGTCCCAGCAGTTCTTC. This translates into CASSQGPIESQQFF.

This clonotype was counted only a few times. This chain links TRBV4-3 with TRBJ1-1; D not certain. The CDR3 spans 14 residues. V dropped 0 bases and J dropped 11 bases, with 16 bases sitting between them. Germline CDR1 LGHNA, CDR2 YSLEER. The CDR3 nucleotides read TGCGCCAGCAGCCAAGATAGGATGGCCTCACACGCTTTCTTT. This translates into CASSQDRMASHAFF.

The gene calls are TRBV6-2 or TRBV6-3 and TRBJ2-7, with D possibly matching TRBD2 (5 bases). The germline V and J ends were trimmed by 10 bases and 6 bases, with 19 bases remaining between them. The CDR3 length is 13 residues. CDR1 is MNHEY, CDR2 SVGEGT, per germline. In nucleotides, the CDR3 is TGTGCCACCCTTGGGAGCGTCAATGGCGAGCAGTACTTC. It translates to CATLGSVNGEQYF.

This chain connects TRBV4-2 to TRBJ2-2; no firm D call. The CDR3 is 16 residues long. The V gene's germline CDR1 is LGHNA and CDR2 YNFKEQ. Trimming cost V 0 bases and J 3 bases, with 11 bases left between them. The CDR3 spells CASSQEPGLDTGELFF. The CDR3, as DNA: TGTGCCAGCAGCCAAGAACCCGGGTTGGACACCGGGGAGCTGTTTTTT.

In this sample, this clonotype turned up a few times. The chain joins TRBV10-3 to TRBJ2-7; 14 nucleotides line up with TRBD2. The CDR3 contains 14 residues. With V trimmed by 5 bases and J by 6 bases, 3 bases remained unmatched. Germline V lookup: CDR1 ENHRY, CDR2 SYGVKD. CDR3 in DNA: TGTGCCATCAGTACGACTAGCGGGAGGGTCGAGCAGTACTTC. Its protein product is CAISTTSGRVEQYF.

The table lists this clonotype with a few counts. The chain employs TRBV7-2 and TRBJ2-3; D might be TRBD1 (5 bases). The germline V and J ends were trimmed by 3 bases and 8 bases, with 15 bases remaining between them. The CDR3 consists of 14 residues. In germline, CDR1 is SGHTA, CDR2 FQGNSA. The CDR3 loop is CASSFEALRGTQYF. CDR3 DNA: TGTGCCAGCAGCTTCGAAGCGCTTAGGGGTACGCAGTATTTT. Supplemented by reference TRBV7-2 and TRBJ2-3, the full variable domain reads GAGVSQSPSNKVTEKGKDVELRCDPISGHTALYWYRQSLGQGLEFLIYFQGNSAPDKSGLPSDRFSAERTGGSVSTLTIQRTQQEDSAVYLCASSFEALRGTQYFGPGTRLTVL.

The chain combines TRBV20-1 with TRBJ2-1; maybe TRBD1 (5 bases). Trimming cost V 6 bases and J 8 bases, with 11 bases left between them. The germline V gene has CDR1 DFQATT and CDR2 SNEGSKA (reference sequence). The CDR3 contains 11 residues. In DNA form, the CDR3 reads TGCAGTGCCAGGGTAGGGTATGAGCAGTTCTTC. Protein product: CSARVGYEQFF.

This chain connects TRBV7-2 to TRBJ2-3, with a tentative D call TRBD2 (6 bases). Trimming removed 3 bases from V and 0 bases from J, with 16 bases in between. CDR3 size: 17 residues. Germline V lookup: CDR1 SGHTA, CDR2 FQGNSA. The CDR3 reads CASSFPRDFLSTDTQYF. The DNA of the CDR3 is TGTGCCAGCAGCTTCCCGAGGGACTTCTTAAGCACAGATACGCAGTATTTT.